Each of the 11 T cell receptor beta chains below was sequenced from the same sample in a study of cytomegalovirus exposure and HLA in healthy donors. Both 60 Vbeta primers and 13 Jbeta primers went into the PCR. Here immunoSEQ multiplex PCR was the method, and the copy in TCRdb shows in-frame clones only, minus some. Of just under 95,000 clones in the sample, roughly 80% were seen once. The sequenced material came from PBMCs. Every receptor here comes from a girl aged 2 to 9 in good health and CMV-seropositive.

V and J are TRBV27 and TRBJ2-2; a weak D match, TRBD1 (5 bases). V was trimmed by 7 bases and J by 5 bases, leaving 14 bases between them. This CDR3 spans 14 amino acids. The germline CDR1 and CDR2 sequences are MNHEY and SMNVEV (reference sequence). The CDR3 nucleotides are TGTGCCAGCACACCAGGGTCTGGGACCGGGGAGCTGTTTTTT. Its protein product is CASTPGSGTGELFF.

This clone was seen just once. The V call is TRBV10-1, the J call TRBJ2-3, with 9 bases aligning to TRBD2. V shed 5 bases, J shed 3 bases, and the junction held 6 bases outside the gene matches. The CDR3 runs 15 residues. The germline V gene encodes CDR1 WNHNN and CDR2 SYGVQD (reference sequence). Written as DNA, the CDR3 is TGCGCCAGCAGTTTACGAGCGGGAGGAACAGATACGCAGTATTTT. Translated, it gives CASSLRAGGTDTQYF.

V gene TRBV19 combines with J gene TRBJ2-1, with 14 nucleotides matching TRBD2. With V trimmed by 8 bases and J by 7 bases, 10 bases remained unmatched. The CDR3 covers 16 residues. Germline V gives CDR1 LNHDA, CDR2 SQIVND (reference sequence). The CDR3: CASETGLAGEGNEQFF. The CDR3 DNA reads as TGTGCCAGTGAAACGGGACTAGCGGGAGAGGGGAATGAGCAGTTCTTC.

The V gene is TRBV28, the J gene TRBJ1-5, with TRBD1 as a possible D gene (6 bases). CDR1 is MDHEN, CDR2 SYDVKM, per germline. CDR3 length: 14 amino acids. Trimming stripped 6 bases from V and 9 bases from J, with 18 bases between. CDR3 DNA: TGTGCCAGCAGCCAGGGGACGGGTCATCGGCCCCAGCATTTT. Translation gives CASSQGTGHRPQHF.

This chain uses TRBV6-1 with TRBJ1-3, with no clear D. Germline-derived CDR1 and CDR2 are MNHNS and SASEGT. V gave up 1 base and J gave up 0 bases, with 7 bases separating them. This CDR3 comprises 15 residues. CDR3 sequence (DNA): TGTGCCAGCAGTGAAGGGAGGATCTCTGGAAACACCATATATTTT. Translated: CASSEGRISGNTIYF.

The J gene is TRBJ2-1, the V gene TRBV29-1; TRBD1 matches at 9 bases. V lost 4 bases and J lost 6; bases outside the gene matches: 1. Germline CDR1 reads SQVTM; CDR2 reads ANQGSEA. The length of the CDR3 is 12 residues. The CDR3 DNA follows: TGCAGCGTTGGACAGGGGGGCAATGAGCAGTTCTTC. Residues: CSVGQGGNEQFF.

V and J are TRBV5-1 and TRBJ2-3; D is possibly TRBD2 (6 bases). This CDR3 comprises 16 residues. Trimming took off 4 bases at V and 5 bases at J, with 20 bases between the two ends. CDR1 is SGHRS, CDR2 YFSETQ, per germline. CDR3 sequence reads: CASSPKTGEVRDTQYF. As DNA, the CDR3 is TGCGCCAGCAGCCCGAAGACGGGAGAGGTCAGAGATACGCAGTATTTT.

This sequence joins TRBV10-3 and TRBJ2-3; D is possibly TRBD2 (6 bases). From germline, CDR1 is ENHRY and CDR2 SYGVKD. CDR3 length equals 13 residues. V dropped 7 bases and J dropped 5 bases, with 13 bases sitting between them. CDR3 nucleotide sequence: TGTGCCATCACCCCCGGAGGGAAAGATACGCAGTATTTT. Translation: CAITPGGKDTQYF.

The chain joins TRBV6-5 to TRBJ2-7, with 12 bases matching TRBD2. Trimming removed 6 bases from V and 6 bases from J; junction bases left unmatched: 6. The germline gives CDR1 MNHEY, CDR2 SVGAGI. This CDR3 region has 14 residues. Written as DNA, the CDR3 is TGTGCCAGCAGGGGGGCTAGCGGGAGGGTCGAGCAGTACTTC. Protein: CASRGASGRVEQYF.

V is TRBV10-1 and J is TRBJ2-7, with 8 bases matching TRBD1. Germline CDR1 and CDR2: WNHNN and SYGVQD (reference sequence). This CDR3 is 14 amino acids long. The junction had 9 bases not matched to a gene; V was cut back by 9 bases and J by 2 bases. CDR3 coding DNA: TGCGCCAGTTCTAGGGACAGGACACCCTACGAGCAGTACTTC. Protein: CASSRDRTPYEQYF.

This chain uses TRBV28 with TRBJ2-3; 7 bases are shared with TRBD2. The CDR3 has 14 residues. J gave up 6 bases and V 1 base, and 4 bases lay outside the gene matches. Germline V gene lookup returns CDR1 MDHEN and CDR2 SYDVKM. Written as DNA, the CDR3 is TGTGCCAGCAGTTTATCGGGGGGTGTGGATACGCAGTATTTT. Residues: CASSLSGGVDTQYF.